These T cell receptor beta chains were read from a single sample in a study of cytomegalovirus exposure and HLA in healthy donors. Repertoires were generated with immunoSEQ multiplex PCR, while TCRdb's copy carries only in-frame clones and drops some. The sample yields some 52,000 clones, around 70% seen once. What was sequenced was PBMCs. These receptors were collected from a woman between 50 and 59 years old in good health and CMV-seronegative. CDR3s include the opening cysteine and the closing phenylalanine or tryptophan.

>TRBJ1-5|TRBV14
CASSQGHNQPQHF
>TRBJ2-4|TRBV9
CASSVGDPGQDIQYF
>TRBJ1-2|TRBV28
CASSLFRQGVAGYTF
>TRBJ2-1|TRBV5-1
CASSFSGGADEQFF
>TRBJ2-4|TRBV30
CAWHSGAYSSVYF
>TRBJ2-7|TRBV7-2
CASSLVALAGGYEQYF
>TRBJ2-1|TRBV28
CASSSAGVSYNEQFF
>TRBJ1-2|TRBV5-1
CASSEGGSFDGYTF
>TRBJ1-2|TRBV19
CASSILGQDYGYTF
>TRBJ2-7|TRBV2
CANLELAGDEQYF
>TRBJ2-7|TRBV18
CASSPRSQEGEQYF
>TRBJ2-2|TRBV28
CASSNPGGVSGELFF
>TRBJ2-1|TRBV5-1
CASSLGGIDYNEQFF
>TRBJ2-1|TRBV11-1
CASSSSGVEGQFF
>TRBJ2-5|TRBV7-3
CASSWGGEETQYF
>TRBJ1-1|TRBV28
CASSSVLPGTPEAFF
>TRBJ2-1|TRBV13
CASRPRGGLGNEQFF
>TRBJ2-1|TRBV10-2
CASSDHRKGVAGVSGNEQFF
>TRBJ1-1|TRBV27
CASSSPSGNTEAFF
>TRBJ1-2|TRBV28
CASSFGNTNGYTF